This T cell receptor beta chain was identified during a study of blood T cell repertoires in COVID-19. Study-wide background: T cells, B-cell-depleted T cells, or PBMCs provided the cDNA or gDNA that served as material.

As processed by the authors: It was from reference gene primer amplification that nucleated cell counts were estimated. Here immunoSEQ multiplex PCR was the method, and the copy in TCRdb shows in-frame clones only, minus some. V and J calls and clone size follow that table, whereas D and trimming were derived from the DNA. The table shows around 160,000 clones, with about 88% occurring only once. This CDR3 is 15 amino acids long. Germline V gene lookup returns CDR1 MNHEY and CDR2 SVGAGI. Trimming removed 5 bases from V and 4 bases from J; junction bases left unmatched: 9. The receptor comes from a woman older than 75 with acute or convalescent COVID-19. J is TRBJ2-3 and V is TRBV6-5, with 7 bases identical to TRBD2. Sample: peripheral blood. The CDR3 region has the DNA TGTGCCAGCAGTACCCTAGCGGTGGGCCCAGATACGCAGTATTTT. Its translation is CASSTLAVGPDTQYF.